This T cell receptor beta chain comes out of a study of chemoradiotherapy in HPV16-positive cancers (dated by TCRdb to between 2021 and 2024). At the level of the whole study: Functional T-cell assays on cells from two HPV16-positive patients defined candidate HPV-specific T-cell clones and common TCR motifs. Whether T-cell immunity against the HPV oncoproteins E6 and E7 changes during chemoradiotherapy and whether survival is affected by this immunity were examined in the study. The candidate HPV-specific TCRs and motifs were then tracked in TCR repertoires from over 85 patients with HPV-related cancers.

CDR1 GTSNPN and CDR2 SVGIG are derived from the germline V gene (reference sequence). The CDR3, cysteine through phenylalanine, is 11 amino acids long. Only the CDR3 part of the read is kept: 33 bases, read in frame from the first base. V gives up 1 base and J gives up 5 bases, and the segment between their germline ends measures 5 bases. Repertoires were sampled repeatedly over the course of chemoradiotherapy, so clonal expansion could be followed in the tumor microenvironment. Receptor libraries were prepared by the immunoSEQ multiplex PCR assay. TCRdb limited this immuneACCESS table to in-frame rearrangements with V and J called. A share of clones is missing; checked studies link under half to unresolved V genes, and the rest is unexplained. Across this sample there are about 20,000 clones, with about 90% seen only once. The ten largest make up 4.5% to 7% of the sample. In regard to this clone: Its antigen remains undetermined. Base qualities were left out, and no much larger clone turns up one base away.

What the research found in general, with its limitations: Expansion of candidate HPV-specific clones and E7-related TCR motifs was observed in the tumor microenvironment during treatment, whereas no such expansion was observed for non-HPV-specific T cells. Improved recurrence-free survival in HPV16-positive patients was associated with expansion of HPV-responsive T cells during chemoradiotherapy. The functional definition of HPV-specific T cells came from only a couple of HPV16-positive patients, and the survival association was reported for HPV16-positive patients.

The source of this sequence is a human donor with HPV-associated anogenital cancer. The chain employs TRBV30 and TRBJ2-5, with the identity of the D gene unclear. This material consisted of blood, taken from a patient who underwent chemoradiotherapy. The CDR3 corresponds to CAWSARETQYF. The DNA sequence is as follows: TGTGCCTGGAGTGCCCGGGAGACCCAGTACTTC.